This T cell receptor beta chain appears in the sequencing data of a study of vaccination effects on CD4 cells after COVID-19. After roughly 10 days in culture, the CD4+ T cells were isolated. Repertoires were generated with immunoSEQ multiplex PCR, while TCRdb's copy carries only in-frame clones and drops some. Among around 56,000 clones, 60% to 85% were seen once, and the ten largest hold around 3.3%. For this clone: No antigen is known for it.

The source of this sequence is a human donor who received a COVID-19 vaccine. Sequenced material: CD4+ T cells from PBMCs cultured without peptide, taken before COVID-19 vaccination.

CDR3 nucleotides: TGTGCCACCAGCAGAGGGGGGACAGGGGAATATGGCTACACCTTC. Translated: CATSRGGTGEYGYTF. This rearrangement joins TRBV15 to TRBJ1-2; 10 bases are shared with TRBD1. This CDR3 comprises 15 residues. V shed 1 base and J 5 bases; nucleotides not matched to a gene: 4. Germline loops: CDR1 LNHNV, CDR2 YYDKDF (reference sequence).